These 25 T cell receptor beta chains were sequenced from one sample in a study of control samples from healthy donors and cancer patients. The method was immunoSEQ multiplex PCR; TCRdb's version includes in-frame clones alone and lacks a portion of them. The data contain approximately 49,000 clones, around 90% of them singletons. Sequences were obtained from PBMCs. The source of these receptors is a man aged 40-49 years with colorectal cancer.

The rearrangement joins TRBV7-9 to TRBJ1-1, with D maybe TRBD1 (6 bases). The CDR3 loop spans 14 amino acids. The V gene's germline CDR1 is SEHNR and CDR2 FQNEAQ (reference sequence). V lost 5 bases and J lost 7, with 17 bases in between. Written as DNA, the CDR3 is TGTGCCAGCAGCAGAAAACAGGGTAGCATTGAAGCTTTCTTT. As protein: CASSRKQGSIEAFF.

The rearrangement joins TRBV6-6 to TRBJ2-3, with D perhaps matching TRBD1 or TRBD2 (5 bases each). This CDR3 contains 15 residues. The V gene's germline CDR1 is MNHNY and CDR2 SVGAGI (reference sequence). Trimming pared 2 bases from V and 2 bases from J, leaving 11 bases between. The CDR3: CASSYTGGPTDTQYF. CDR3 in DNA: TGTGCCAGCAGTTACACAGGAGGCCCCACAGATACGCAGTATTTT.

The chain has TRBV20-1 and TRBJ1-1; D uncertain. This CDR3 spans 12 amino acids. Germline assignment: CDR1 DFQATT and CDR2 SNEGSKA (reference sequence). Trimming took off 3 bases at V and 10 bases at J, with 15 bases between the two ends. The CDR3 reads CSASALNRGAFF. The CDR3 DNA follows: TGCAGTGCTAGTGCGCTAAACCGGGGAGCTTTCTTT.

The V gene is TRBV12-3 or TRBV12-4, the J gene TRBJ1-1, with unresolved D. CDR3 size: 12 residues. V lost 1 base and J 4 bases, leaving 4 bases between the germline ends. The CDR3 region has the DNA TGTGCCAGCAGTTTAGTCGGCACTGAAGCTTTCTTT. Its translation is CASSLVGTEAFF.

V is TRBV6-6 and J is TRBJ1-1; D is unresolved. The CDR3 is 13 amino acids. Germline values: CDR1 MNHNY, CDR2 SVGAGI (reference sequence). Trimming pared 0 bases from V and 4 bases from J, leaving 6 bases between. The CDR3 nucleotides read TGTGCCAGCAGTTACTCGGGAGGCACTGAAGCTTTCTTT. Protein: CASSYSGGTEAFF.

This clone appeared a single time. The V and J genes are TRBV28 and TRBJ1-2, with 9 bases aligning to TRBD1. The CDR3 loop spans 13 amino acids. CDR1 and CDR2 from the germline V gene are MDHEN and SYDVKM. Unmatched junction bases numbered 5, after V lost 6 bases and J lost 6 bases. The chain's CDR3 is CASSPGQGDGYTF. CDR3 sequence (DNA): TGTGCCAGCAGCCCGGGACAGGGAGATGGCTACACCTTC.

The chain combines TRBV7-9 with TRBJ2-5, with D possibly being TRBD2 (5 bases). From germline, CDR1 is SEHNR and CDR2 FQNEAQ (reference sequence). V gave up 4 bases and J gave up 5 bases, with 14 bases separating them. The CDR3 has 14 residues. The CDR3: CASSSAGERETQYF. CDR3 DNA: TGTGCCAGCAGCTCCGCCGGGGAGCGGGAGACCCAGTACTTC. Filled out from reference TRBV7-9 and TRBJ2-5, the complete variable domain reads DTGVSQNPRHKITKRGQNVTFRCDPISEHNRLYWYRQTLGQGPEFLTYFQNEAQLEKSRLLSDRFSAERPKGSFSTLEIQRTEQGDSAMYLCASSSAGERETQYFGPGTRLLVL.

The rearrangement links TRBV7-2 to TRBJ1-1; no definite D call. The V end was cut by 5 bases, the J end by 2 bases, with 15 bases between. CDR3 length equals 15 residues. The V gene's germline CDR1 is SGHTA and CDR2 FQGNSA. In DNA, the CDR3 is TGTGCCAGCAGCACCAGGACGGGGAGCAACACTGAAGCTTTCTTT. Amino acid sequence: CASSTRTGSNTEAFF.

V and J are TRBV29-1 and TRBJ1-1; D call uncertain. The V end was cut by 1 base, the J end by 0 bases, with 12 bases between. CDR1 and CDR2 (germline): SQVTM, ANQGSEA. The CDR3 contains 15 residues. The CDR3 region is CSVEVRGLMNTEAFF. DNA of the CDR3: TGCAGCGTTGAAGTAAGAGGGCTGATGAACACTGAAGCTTTCTTT. Looking up the rest from reference TRBV29-1 and TRBJ1-1 gives the full variable domain: SAVISQKPSRDICQRGTSLTIQCQVDSQVTMMFWYRQQPGQSLTLIATANQGSEATYESGFVIDKFPISRPNLTFSTLTVSNMSPEDSSIYLCSVEVRGLMNTEAFFGQGTRLTVV.

The chain couples TRBV5-1 to TRBJ2-3; TRBD2 aligns across 7 bases. Germline-derived CDR1 and CDR2 are SGHRS and YFSETQ. The CDR3 is made up of 16 amino acids. V lost 0 bases and J lost 0; bases outside the gene matches: 4. The CDR3: CASSLVSGHSTDTQYF. In nucleotides, the CDR3 is TGCGCCAGCAGCTTGGTTAGCGGGCATAGCACAGATACGCAGTATTTT.

The V call is TRBV5-6, the J call TRBJ1-5, with a tentative D call TRBD1 (5 bases). Germline CDR1 is SGHDT and CDR2 is YYEEEE. The CDR3 runs 16 residues. Between the trimmed V and J ends, which lost 4 bases and 0 bases, there was a span of 14 bases. The CDR3 DNA follows: TGTGCCAGCAGCCTATGGACACCTAATAGCAATCAGCCCCAGCATTTT. Translating gives CASSLWTPNSNQPQHF.

The V gene is TRBV27, the J gene TRBJ2-7; 9 bases are a match to TRBD1. The CDR3 spans 16 residues. V shed 3 bases, J shed 2 bases, and the junction held 8 bases outside the gene matches. CDR1 MNHEY and CDR2 SMNVEV come from the germline V gene (reference sequence). CDR3 sequence reads: CASSFRPGQGAYEQYF. The DNA of the CDR3 is TGTGCCAGCAGTTTTCGACCGGGACAGGGAGCCTACGAGCAGTACTTC.

This chain uses TRBV27 with TRBJ1-1; no clear D gene. The V and J ends lost 3 bases and 1 base respectively, with 12 bases between them. Per germline, CDR1 MNHEY and CDR2 SMNVEV (reference sequence). The CDR3 consists of 15 residues. The CDR3, as DNA: TGTGCCAGCAGTTTTGGCAAACGAGGGAACACTGAAGCTTTCTTT. Encoded protein: CASSFGKRGNTEAFF.

The chain recombines TRBV4-3 with TRBJ2-3; perhaps TRBD2 as D (6 bases). Germline CDR1 is LGHNA and CDR2 is YSLEER. V lost 3 bases and J lost 0, with 16 bases in between. CDR3 length: 17 amino acids. The CDR3 spells CASSHGPSVTSTDTQYF. In nucleotides, the CDR3 is TGCGCCAGCAGCCATGGTCCTAGCGTCACTAGCACAGATACGCAGTATTTT.

The rearrangement joins TRBV7-2 to TRBJ1-2; a possible D gene is TRBD1 (6 bases). This CDR3 has 13 residues. V was clipped by 3 bases and J by 13 bases, with 18 bases between them. CDR1 and CDR2 (germline): SGHTA, FQGNSA. The CDR3 loop reads CASSFQTGFDATF. DNA for the CDR3: TGTGCCAGCAGCTTTCAGACAGGATTTGACGCCACCTTC. The full variable domain, rest sourced from reference TRBV7-2 and TRBJ1-2, is GAGVSQSPSNKVTEKGKDVELRCDPISGHTALYWYRQSLGQGLEFLIYFQGNSAPDKSGLPSDRFSAERTGGSVSTLTIQRTQQEDSAVYLCASSFQTGFDATFGSGTRLTVV.

The rearrangement joins TRBV24-1 to TRBJ1-1; D gene uncertain. Germline CDR1 KGHDR, CDR2 SFDVKD. Trimming removed 1 base from V and 3 bases from J, with 5 bases in between. CDR3 length equals 13 residues. CDR3 sequence reads: CATSDFGDTEAFF. The CDR3 DNA reads as TGTGCCACCAGTGATTTTGGGGACACTGAAGCTTTCTTT.

Only a few counts were recorded for this clone. The chain employs TRBV7-8 and TRBJ2-1; TRBD1 is a possible D gene (5 bases). The germline CDR1 and CDR2 sequences are SGHVS and FQNEAQ. This CDR3 region has 15 residues. Deletions cut 4 bases from V and 5 bases from J, with 15 bases between. CDR3 loop: CASSSLQTVNNEQFF. CDR3 coding DNA: TGTGCCAGCAGCTCCCTCCAGACAGTTAACAATGAGCAGTTCTTC.

V usage is TRBV19 and J usage is TRBJ2-1; D unresolved. CDR3 length: 14 amino acids. Trimming left V 2 bases short and J 4 bases short, with 9 bases between. In germline, CDR1 is LNHDA, CDR2 SQIVND (reference sequence). CDR3 in DNA: TGTGCCAGTAGTATAACCGCCCAGTACAATGAGCAGTTCTTC. It yields the protein CASSITAQYNEQFF.

This clone has only a few counts. The chain links TRBV19 to TRBJ2-7; D is possibly TRBD2 (6 bases). The CDR3 covers 16 residues. V lost 5 bases, J lost 3 bases, and 20 bases lay in between. CDR1 and CDR2 from the germline V gene are LNHDA and SQIVND (reference sequence). The CDR3 protein is CASSRFPGLRDYEQYF. CDR3 sequence (DNA): TGTGCCAGTAGTCGATTTCCGGGACTCCGCGACTACGAGCAGTACTTC.

The table lists this clone with a few counts. Other DNA sequences in the same sample also yield this CDR3. This chain connects TRBV7-9 to TRBJ2-7, with D maybe TRBD1 (6 bases). The CDR3 spans 16 residues. V was clipped by 0 bases and J by 0 bases, with 12 bases between them. In germline, CDR1 is SEHNR, CDR2 FQNEAQ (reference sequence). In nucleotides, the CDR3 is TGTGCCAGCAGCTTAGCGACAGGCGGGCGCTCCTACGAGCAGTACTTC. This sequence encodes CASSLATGGRSYEQYF.

This chain uses TRBV9 with TRBJ1-2, with no clear D. CDR1 and CDR2 from the germline V gene are SGDLS and YYNGEE. The CDR3 spans 9 residues. Between the trimmed V and J ends, which lost 4 bases and 8 bases, there was a span of 3 bases. CDR3 nucleotide sequence: TGTGCCAGCAGCCCGGGCTACACCTTC. Encoded protein: CASSPGYTF.

The chain recombines TRBV6-5 with TRBJ1-5, with TRBD1 as a possible D gene (6 bases). Looked up from germline, CDR1 is MNHEY and CDR2 is SVGAGI. CDR3 length: 13 residues. With 5 bases removed from V and 7 bases from J, the gap between germline ends came to 12 bases. In nucleotides, the CDR3 is TGTGCCAGCAGTCGAGGGGGAGGACAGCCCCAGCATTTT. This sequence encodes CASSRGGGQPQHF.

The CDR3: CASSLQLGRAADTQYF. The CDR3 DNA sequence: TGTGCCAGCAGCTTACAGTTGGGGAGGGCCGCCGATACGCAGTATTTT. The rearrangement joins TRBV11-1 to TRBJ2-3, with 7 bases lining up with TRBD2. Per germline, CDR1 SGHAT and CDR2 FQDESV (reference sequence). The CDR3 loop spans 16 amino acids. V shed 2 bases, J shed 6 bases, and the junction held 11 bases outside the gene matches.

The chain combines TRBV19 with TRBJ1-1, with 7 bases aligning to TRBD1. Germline CDR1 and CDR2: LNHDA and SQIVND (reference sequence). The CDR3 is 15 amino acids. The V gene end was trimmed by 0 bases and the J gene end by 5 bases; junction bases not matched to a gene: 6. The CDR3 loop reads CASSIDPGGRTEAFF. DNA of the CDR3: TGTGCCAGTAGTATAGATCCAGGGGGGCGTACTGAAGCTTTCTTT. Based on the CDR3 plus reference TRBV19 and TRBJ1-1, the full variable domain is DGGITQSPKYLFRKEGQNVTLSCEQNLNHDAMYWYRQDPGQGLRLIYYSQIVNDFQKGDIAEGYSVSREKKESFPLTVTSAQKNPTAFYLCASSIDPGGRTEAFFGQGTRLTVV.

The chain recombines TRBV25-1 with TRBJ2-3, with a tentative D call TRBD1 (6 bases). Trimming pared 5 bases from V and 6 bases from J, leaving 12 bases between. There are 13 residues in the CDR3. The germline gives CDR1 MGHDK, CDR2 SYGVNS. CDR3 DNA sequence: TGTGCCAGCAGTCTTGGACAGACGGATACGCAGTATTTT. It translates to CASSLGQTDTQYF.